The subject of this entry is one TCR beta chain. The sample originates from a study of blood T cell repertoires in COVID-19. The wider study: Spain, Italy and the United States supplied samples that represented acute and convalescent COVID-19. PBMCs, B-cell-depleted T cells, or T cells provided the cDNA or gDNA that made up the material.

Per germline, CDR1 SGHVS and CDR2 FNYEAQ. The CDR3 runs 16 residues. The ends were cut back, 5 bases at V and 5 bases at J, with 19 bases in the middle. Authors' processing steps: Scientists estimated how many nucleated cells there were by amplifying reference gene primers. Clones were read by immunoSEQ multiplex PCR, and TCRdb kept only the in-frame ones, dropping some. V, J and clone size are taken as reported in that table, and D and trimming were inferred from the DNA itself. The sample lists fewer than 80,000 clones, roughly 89% occurring once. The chain joins TRBV7-6 to TRBJ2-1; no definite D call. The material sequenced was peripheral blood. The TCR comes from a man in his forties or fifties with acute or convalescent COVID-19. CDR3 residues: CASSNHPGSPDNEQFF. The CDR3 region has the DNA TGTGCCAGCAGCAACCACCCCGGGTCCCCGGACAATGAGCAGTTCTTC.